A selection of T cell receptor beta chains follows, all from one sample in a study of blood T cell repertoires in COVID-19. The protocol was immunoSEQ multiplex PCR, while the TCRdb copy is restricted to in-frame clones and leaves out a portion. The table lists approximately 100,000 clones, around 90% of them singletons. Material: peripheral blood. These receptor sequences come from a human donor with COVID-19, enrolled during active disease. The donor label of this sample is uncertain. Each CDR3 is given with its conserved first and last residue. D genes are given only for firm matches. Where a row states a size, it is once, few, many or the class of an expanded clone; other rows omit it.

clone_size	v_call	d_call	j_call	cdr3_aa	cdr3_nt
-	TRBV7-3	-	TRBJ2-5	CASSLIGSGEETQYF	TGTGCCAGCAGCTTAATCGGATCCGGGGAAGAGACCCAGTACTTC
-	TRBV7-9	-	TRBJ1-2	CASSLGTLTNYGYTF	TGTGCCAGCAGCTTAGGGACACTAACTAACTATGGCTACACCTTC
-	TRBV3-1/TRBV3-2	-	TRBJ1-2	CASSQASLYGYTF	TGTGCCAGCAGCCAAGCGTCCCTCTATGGCTACACCTTC
-	TRBV28	-	TRBJ1-2	CASKKGGVYGYTF	TGTGCCAGCAAGAAGGGGGGGGTGTATGGCTACACCTTC
-	TRBV25-1	TRBD1	TRBJ1-3	CASTGRGGNTIYF	TGTGCCAGCACTGGCAGGGGGGGAAACACCATATATTTT
-	TRBV2	TRBD1	TRBJ2-7	CASRPTGAYEQYF	TGTGCCAGCAGGCCGACAGGGGCCTACGAGCAGTACTTC
-	TRBV2	-	TRBJ1-6	CASSQDSPSNSPLHF	TGTGCCAGCAGTCAAGACAGCCCGTCTAATTCACCCCTCCACTTT
-	TRBV15	TRBD1	TRBJ2-7	CATSVDRGSYEQYF	TGTGCCACCAGCGTCGACAGGGGGTCCTACGAGCAGTACTTC
-	TRBV7-8	-	TRBJ2-5	CASSFRDFQETQYF	TGTGCCAGCAGCTTCCGGGACTTCCAAGAGACCCAGTACTTC
-	TRBV10-3	-	TRBJ1-2	CAIRRGQDSYGYTF	TGTGCCATCAGGCGTGGGCAGGACAGCTATGGCTACACCTTC
-	TRBV11-3	-	TRBJ1-2	CASSLGYGTTNYGYTF	TGTGCCAGCAGCTTAGGGTACGGGACAACAAACTATGGCTACACCTTC
few	TRBV5-5	TRBD1	TRBJ1-6	CASSYTGGNSPLHF	TGTGCCAGCAGCTATACAGGGGGCAACTCACCCCTCCACTTT
-	TRBV5-4	TRBD1	TRBJ1-2	CASSSRTGVDYGYTF	TGTGCCAGCAGCTCCCGGACAGGGGTGGACTATGGCTACACCTTC
-	TRBV3-1/TRBV3-2	-	TRBJ2-1	CASSQGLEQFF	TGTGCCAGCAGCCAAGGGCTTGAGCAGTTCTTC
-	TRBV28	-	TRBJ1-4	CASSLSVSFNEKLFF	TGTGCCAGCAGTTTAAGCGTCTCGTTTAATGAAAAACTGTTTTTT
once	TRBV5-1	-	TRBJ1-1	CASSLVTANAEAFF	TGCGCCAGCAGCTTGGTTACAGCCAACGCTGAAGCTTTCTTT
few	TRBV5-1	TRBD1	TRBJ2-7	CASSSQGLGYEQYF	TGCGCCAGCAGCTCACAGGGGCTTGGCTACGAGCAGTACTTC
-	TRBV11-3	TRBD1	TRBJ2-7	CASSALGTGPYEQYF	TGTGCCAGCAGCGCTCTTGGGACAGGGCCCTACGAGCAGTACTTC
-	TRBV3-1/TRBV3-2	TRBD1	TRBJ1-6	CASSQVQGEGSPLHF	TGTGCCAGCAGCCAGGTACAGGGGGAGGGTTCACCCCTCCACTTT
-	TRBV6-5	-	TRBJ2-7	CASTASSTYEQYF	TGTGCCAGCACCGCCTCCTCGACTTACGAGCAGTACTTC
-	TRBV2	-	TRBJ2-4	CASREGLGAKNIQYF	TGTGCCAGCAGGGAGGGATTGGGGGCCAAAAACATTCAGTACTTC
-	TRBV5-6	-	TRBJ2-7	CASSYRDGSYEQYF	TGTGCCAGCAGCTACAGGGACGGATCCTACGAGCAGTACTTC
-	TRBV27	TRBD1	TRBJ1-2	CASSPSRGLVGYGYTF	TGTGCCAGCAGTCCCTCCAGGGGGCTGGTGGGCTATGGCTACACCTTC
-	TRBV7-2	-	TRBJ1-6	CASSLVGTNNSPLHF	TGTGCCAGCAGCTTAGTGGGGACTAATAATTCACCCCTCCACTTT
few	TRBV19	TRBD2	TRBJ2-3	CASSPSAGGPETDTQYF	TGTGCCAGTAGCCCCTCGGCGGGGGGGCCGGAGACAGATACGCAGTATTTT
-	TRBV21-1	-	TRBJ2-7	CASSKGPRRGGGSYEQYF	TGTGCCAGCAGCAAAGGCCCCCGACGGGGAGGGGGCTCCTACGAGCAGTACTTC
-	TRBV28	TRBD2	TRBJ2-1	CASSPGSFLADEQFF	TGTGCCAGCAGTCCCGGGTCCTTTCTAGCGGATGAGCAGTTCTTC